These 2 T cell receptor beta chains share one sample of origin, sequenced in a study of monozygotic twins with inflammatory bowel disease. TCRdb reprocessed the 5' RACE reads and keeps a single row for each CDR3 protein, giving no DNA. Its table lists about 420,000 distinct CDR3 sequences. Sequencing was performed on blood. These receptors were collected from a human donor with ulcerative colitis or Crohn's disease, or a healthy co-twin of an affected twin (not recorded which).

This chain uses TRBV20-1 with TRBJ1-2. CDR3 length: 14 amino acids. CDR1 and CDR2 (germline): DFQATT, SNEGSKA (reference sequence). The CDR3 spells CSARDPGLWYGYTF.

The genes are TRBV18 and TRBJ2-6; TCRdb outputs TRBD1, but without DNA this stays unchecked. Germline V CDR1 and CDR2: KGHSH, LQKENI. The CDR3 runs to 16 residues. CDR3 loop: CASSPPTGFGANVLTF.